This TCR beta chain was identified in a study of control samples from healthy donors and cancer patients. V was pared by 5 bases and J by 11 bases, with 21 bases between. This CDR3 is 15 amino acids long. Germline values: CDR1 MDHEN, CDR2 SYDVKM. Here immunoSEQ multiplex PCR was the method, and the copy in TCRdb shows in-frame clones only, minus some. The table includes around 230,000 clones, roughly 94% detected once. Material for sequencing was blood. This chain uses TRBV28 with TRBJ1-4; D is perhaps TRBD1 (6 bases). The origin of this receptor is a man aged 50 to 60 in good health. The CDR3 bases are TGTGCCAGCAGTCCCCACCCGGACAGCGGGGTGAAACTGTTTTTT. This gives the protein CASSPHPDSGVKLFF.